This passage covers 32 T cell receptor beta chains from one sample sequenced in a study of cytotoxic CD8 clonotypes in ibrutinib-treated CLL. The table came from immunoSEQ multiplex PCR; TCRdb's copy has only in-frame clones and leaves some out. Of 130,000 to 150,000 clones detected, 70% to 80% appear once; the ten largest clones hold roughly 13%. This specimen was PBMCs, taken after 12 months of ibrutinib treatment. The receptors shown here come from a human donor with chronic lymphocytic leukemia.

The chain uses TRBV29-1 and TRBJ2-3; TRBD2 aligns across 10 bases. CDR1 is SQVTM and CDR2 is ANQGSEA in the germline V gene. V lost 3 bases to trimming and J lost 2 bases; unmatched junction nucleotides: 5. This CDR3 spans 15 amino acids. The CDR3 DNA reads TGCAGCGTTGAGGCTAGCGGGAGACCCACAGATACGCAGTATTTT. It is translated as CSVEASGRPTDTQYF.

This clone has only one observation. The gene calls are TRBV27 and TRBJ2-1; D might be TRBD1 (6 bases). The CDR3 extends over 15 amino acids. Germline assignment: CDR1 MNHEY and CDR2 SMNVEV (reference sequence). Trimming left V 2 bases short and J 3 bases short, with 11 bases between. CDR3 in amino acids: CASSLTGNFYNEQFF. DNA for the CDR3: TGTGCCAGCAGTTTAACAGGGAATTTCTACAATGAGCAGTTCTTC.

This chain links TRBV7-3 with TRBJ2-5; tentatively, D is TRBD1 (6 bases). The V end was cut by 2 bases, the J end by 2 bases, with 6 bases between. The CDR3 runs to 13 residues. Germline CDR1 is SGHTA and CDR2 is FQGTGA. The CDR3 spells CASSLGQQETQYF. The CDR3 DNA reads as TGTGCCAGCAGCTTAGGACAGCAAGAGACCCAGTACTTC.

The rearrangement links TRBV7-2 to TRBJ2-7; 10 bases agree with TRBD2. V trimming: 5 bases; J trimming: 3 bases; junction bases outside the gene matches: 7. From germline, CDR1 is SGHTA and CDR2 FQGNSA. This CDR3 has 15 amino acids. DNA for the CDR3: TGTGCCAGCAGCCCCCTAGCGGGGGCCTTCTACGAGCAGTACTTC. Amino acid sequence: CASSPLAGAFYEQYF.

The chain carries TRBV4-1 and TRBJ2-1; no firm D call. This CDR3 comprises 15 residues. CDR1 is MGHRA and CDR2 is YSYEKL in the germline V gene. V lost 1 base to trimming and J lost 4 bases, with 11 bases between them. The CDR3 region has the DNA TGCGCCAGCAGCCAAGTGACTTTCGGGTACAATGAGCAGTTCTTC. It encodes CASSQVTFGYNEQFF.

The gene calls are TRBV9 and TRBJ2-2; D gene uncertain. From germline, CDR1 is SGDLS and CDR2 YYNGEE. V gave up 0 bases and J gave up 5 bases, with 5 bases separating them. The CDR3 is made up of 13 amino acids. CDR3 amino acids: CASSVAITGELFF. The CDR3 nucleotides are TGTGCCAGCAGCGTAGCTATAACCGGGGAGCTGTTTTTT.

With respect to this clone: One end of the junction varies from germline; a read error may be responsible. The chain couples TRBV11-2 to TRBJ2-7, with a weak D call TRBD2 (6 bases). Germline lookup yields CDR1 SGHAT and CDR2 FQNNGV. CDR3 length equals 15 residues. DNA of the CDR3: TGTGCCACCAGCGGCTGGGGGGAGTGGGACTACGAGCAGTACTTC. This encodes CATSGWGEWDYEQYF. Full variable domain (missing parts from reference TRBV11-2 and TRBJ2-7): EAGVAQSPRYKIIEKRQSVAFWCNPISGHATLYWYQQILGQGPKLLIQFQNNGVVDDSQLPKDRFSAERLKGVDSTLKIQPAKLEDSAVYLCATSGWGEWDYEQYFGPGTRLTVT.

The count of this clone is one. The chain joins TRBV28 to TRBJ2-7; 9 bases agree with TRBD2. CDR3 length equals 14 residues. V lost 6 bases, J lost 4 bases, and 7 bases stayed unmatched. Germline CDR1 reads MDHEN; CDR2 reads SYDVKM. The CDR3 loop is CASRPGLAPYEQYF. For the CDR3, the DNA is TGTGCCAGCAGACCTGGACTAGCGCCTTACGAGCAGTACTTC.

The chain combines TRBV4-1 with TRBJ2-1; 14 nucleotides align to TRBD2. This CDR3 comprises 18 residues. Trimming removed 6 bases from V and 4 bases from J; junction bases left unmatched: 11. CDR1 and CDR2 (germline): MGHRA, YSYEKL. The CDR3 nucleotides are TGCGCCAGCAGTCCCGGACTAGCGGGAGGCCTAGCTTACAATGAGCAGTTCTTC. This codes for CASSPGLAGGLAYNEQFF.

This chain uses TRBV7-2 with TRBJ2-1, with a possible D match to TRBD2 (6 bases). The CDR3 length is 15 residues. V lost 5 bases, J lost 2 bases, and 13 bases lay in between. The germline V gene has CDR1 SGHTA and CDR2 FQGNSA. In DNA form, the CDR3 reads TGTGCCAGCAGCCCTTATAGCGGAACCTACAATGAGCAGTTCTTC. Residues: CASSPYSGTYNEQFF.

This clone is a singleton in its sample. This rearrangement joins TRBV5-8 to TRBJ1-4; 7 nucleotides align to TRBD1. Per germline, CDR1 SGHTS and CDR2 YDEGEE. The CDR3 extends over 14 amino acids. Trimming at V came to 1 base and at J to 7 bases, leaving 4 bases not matched to a gene. As DNA, the CDR3 is TGTGCCAGCAGCTTGCCAGGGGGGATTGAAAAACTGTTTTTT. This encodes CASSLPGGIEKLFF.

In DNA, the CDR3 is TGTGCCAGCAGTTTAGTTGGGACAGCAGCCCCTCAGCCCCAGCATTTT. It specifies CASSLVGTAAPQPQHF. V gene TRBV28 combines with J gene TRBJ1-5, with 7 bases fitting TRBD1. The V and J ends lost 2 bases and 6 bases, in that order; junction bases with no gene match: 10. Germline V gene lookup returns CDR1 MDHEN and CDR2 SYDVKM. The CDR3 loop spans 16 amino acids. The full variable domain, its missing parts supplied by reference TRBV28 and TRBJ1-5, is DVKVTQSSRYLVKRTGEKVFLECVQDMDHENMFWYRQDPGLGLRLIYFSYDVKMKEKGDIPEGYSVSREKKERFSLILESASTNQTSMYLCASSLVGTAAPQPQHFGDGTRLSIL.

CDR3 sequence reads: CATRPGQVNTGELFF. Here the CDR3 DNA reads TGTGCCACACGACCGGGACAAGTGAACACCGGGGAGCTGTTTTTT. The chain is built from TRBV27 and TRBJ2-2; possible D gene TRBD1, 6 bases. The length of the CDR3 is 15 residues. Trimming left V 10 bases short and J 1 base short, with 16 bases between. Germline-derived CDR1 and CDR2 are MNHEY and SMNVEV (reference sequence).

The chain uses TRBV2 and TRBJ1-1, with 8 bases aligning to TRBD1. CDR1 SNHLY and CDR2 FYNNEI come from the germline V gene. The CDR3 runs 13 residues. The J segment lost 3 bases and the V segment lost 9 bases, leaving 6 bases of the junction unmatched. The CDR3 spells CARSRGLDTEAFF. The CDR3 nucleotides are TGTGCCAGAAGCAGGGGGCTGGACACTGAAGCTTTCTTT.

CDR3 residues: CASSSYRSRYEQYF. The CDR3 DNA is TGTGCCAGCAGTTCCTACAGGTCGCGGTACGAGCAGTACTTC. The chain joins TRBV27 to TRBJ2-7; a weak D match, TRBD1 (5 bases). Germline values: CDR1 MNHEY, CDR2 SMNVEV (reference sequence). The ends were cut back, 4 bases at V and 4 bases at J, with 14 bases in the middle. The CDR3 extends over 14 amino acids.

The rearrangement joins TRBV28 to TRBJ2-7, with 8 bases matching TRBD1. The length of the CDR3 is 13 residues. J was trimmed by 7 bases and V by 2 bases; bases with no gene match: 4. The V gene's germline CDR1 is MDHEN and CDR2 SYDVKM. CDR3 in amino acids: CASSLQGAREQYF. The CDR3 DNA reads TGTGCCAGCAGTTTACAGGGGGCTCGGGAGCAGTACTTC.

J is TRBJ2-2 and V is TRBV7-2; 14 nucleotides line up with TRBD2. This CDR3 has 16 residues. Germline V CDR1 and CDR2: SGHTA, FQGNSA. The ends lost 4 bases at V and 4 bases at J; junction bases unmatched: 2. CDR3: CASSSGTSGGTGELFF. In nucleotides, the CDR3 is TGTGCCAGCAGCTCCGGGACTAGCGGGGGCACCGGGGAGCTGTTTTTT.

This chain links TRBV14 with TRBJ2-7, with 8 bases identical to TRBD2. This CDR3 has 15 residues. CDR1 is SGHDN and CDR2 is FVKESK in the germline V gene. Germline trimming cut 0 bases from V and 3 bases from J; bases unmatched to any gene: 4. The DNA of the CDR3 is TGTGCCAGCAGCCAAGAACCAGCGGGAGTCTACGAGCAGTACTTC. This sequence encodes CASSQEPAGVYEQYF.

J is TRBJ1-2 and V is TRBV30; D is possibly TRBD1 (5 bases). The CDR3 has 13 residues. V was trimmed by 5 bases and J by 8 bases, leaving 18 bases between them. CDR1 and CDR2 from the germline V gene are GTSNPN and SVGIG (reference sequence). This chain's CDR3 is CAWYPRTFKGYTF. In DNA, the CDR3 is TGTGCCTGGTACCCCCGGACATTTAAGGGCTACACCTTC.

V and J are TRBV19 and TRBJ2-7; possibly TRBD2 for D (6 bases). In germline, CDR1 is LNHDA, CDR2 SQIVND (reference sequence). The CDR3 loop spans 14 amino acids. V lost 2 bases to trimming and J lost 2 bases, with 10 bases between them. The chain's CDR3 is CASSILASAYEQYF. CDR3 DNA: TGTGCCAGTAGTATACTAGCGAGCGCCTACGAGCAGTACTTC.

The genes are TRBV28 and TRBJ1-3; weak D call: TRBD1 (6 bases). Trimming took off 3 bases at V and 1 base at J, with 16 bases between the two ends. The CDR3 is 17 amino acids. CDR1 is MDHEN, CDR2 SYDVKM, per germline. DNA of the CDR3: TGTGCCAGCAGTTTTCAGGGGCTGCGGACATCTGGAAACACCATATATTTT. It translates to CASSFQGLRTSGNTIYF.

The chain has TRBV7-2 and TRBJ2-5; 8 bases agree with TRBD1. The CDR3 runs to 14 residues. The germline gives CDR1 SGHTA, CDR2 FQGNSA. V shed 5 bases and J 5 bases; nucleotides not matched to a gene: 7. CDR3 amino acids: CASSLEDRVETQYF. Written as DNA, the CDR3 is TGTGCCAGCAGCCTCGAGGACAGGGTTGAGACCCAGTACTTC.

The CDR3 region is CASSQEAATTSGSSEQYF. The CDR3 region has the DNA TGCGCCAGCAGCCAAGAAGCCGCGACGACTAGCGGGAGTTCCGAGCAGTACTTC. This chain links TRBV4-3 with TRBJ2-7; 12 positions match TRBD2. Per the germline V gene, CDR1 is LGHNA and CDR2 is YSLEER. Trimming removed 0 bases from V and 6 bases from J; junction bases left unmatched: 12. The CDR3 contains 18 residues.

The gene calls are TRBV7-8 and TRBJ2-7; 12 bases are shared with TRBD2. The junction had 9 bases not matched to a gene; V was cut back by 2 bases and J by 4 bases. The CDR3 has 17 amino acids. Germline-derived CDR1 and CDR2 are SGHVS and FQNEAQ. CDR3 sequence reads: CASSLSSGRAGVYEQYF. The CDR3 nucleotides read TGTGCCAGCAGCTTATCTAGCGGGAGGGCTGGGGTATACGAGCAGTACTTC.

The chain combines TRBV7-9 with TRBJ1-5; no clear D. The CDR3 is 13 residues long. V lost 8 bases and J lost 4, with 12 bases in between. Germline assignment: CDR1 SEHNR and CDR2 FQNEAQ (reference sequence). CDR3 DNA sequence: TGTGCCAGCCAAGGAACAGAAAATCAGCCCCAGCATTTT. Residues: CASQGTENQPQHF.

The CDR3 region has the DNA TGTGCCAGCAGGGTGGACAGGAGAGGAGGAAACACCATATATTTT. Its translation: CASRVDRRGGNTIYF. The chain is built from TRBV6-1 and TRBJ1-3; 7 bases map to TRBD1. CDR3 length: 15 residues. Germline assignment: CDR1 MNHNS and CDR2 SASEGT. V was clipped by 6 bases and J by 4 bases; unmatched bases: 9.

V and J are TRBV28 and TRBJ1-1; TRBD1 is a possible D gene (6 bases). Trimming removed 10 bases from V and 0 bases from J, with 12 bases in between. Germline values: CDR1 MDHEN, CDR2 SYDVKM. This CDR3 region has 13 residues. The CDR3 reads CATFDRMNTEAFF. The CDR3 DNA is TGTGCCACCTTTGACAGGATGAACACTGAAGCTTTCTTT. The entire variable domain, with the rest obtained from reference TRBV28 and TRBJ1-1, is as follows: DVKVTQSSRYLVKRTGEKVFLECVQDMDHENMFWYRQDPGLGLRLIYFSYDVKMKEKGDIPEGYSVSREKKERFSLILESASTNQTSMYLCATFDRMNTEAFFGQGTRLTVV.

This chain connects TRBV4-3 to TRBJ2-1, with 8 bases fitting TRBD1. This CDR3 is 18 amino acids long. The trim removed 0 bases at V and 0 bases at J, leaving 7 bases unmatched. In germline, CDR1 is LGHNA, CDR2 YSLEER. For the CDR3, the DNA is TGCGCCAGCAGCCAAGATCCAGGGGGCGATAACTCCTACAATGAGCAGTTCTTC. This encodes CASSQDPGGDNSYNEQFF.

A single count supports this clone. The V and J genes are TRBV2 and TRBJ2-7, with 9 bases matching TRBD2. Per the germline V gene, CDR1 is SNHLY and CDR2 is FYNNEI. The CDR3 runs 14 residues. J lost 3 bases, V lost 5 bases, and 5 bases had no gene match. CDR3 sequence (DNA): TGTGCCAGCAGTTTGACTAGCGGCTACTACGAGCAGTACTTC. This encodes CASSLTSGYYEQYF.

V gene TRBV30 combines with J gene TRBJ1-2; 9 bases align to TRBD1. The V and J ends lost 3 bases and 4 bases, in that order; junction bases with no gene match: 3. This CDR3 has 13 residues. Germline V lookup: CDR1 GTSNPN, CDR2 SVGIG (reference sequence). This chain's CDR3 is CAWRGQGPYGYTF. The CDR3 nucleotides are TGTGCCTGGAGGGGACAGGGCCCCTATGGCTACACCTTC.

The rearrangement links TRBV2 to TRBJ2-3; TRBD1 matches 10 bases. Germline V gene data show CDR1 as SNHLY and CDR2 as FYNNEI. Trimming removed 4 bases from V and 0 bases from J; junction bases left unmatched: 13. This CDR3 has 19 amino acids. This CDR3 is CASSGGGQGKPTSTDTQYF. For the CDR3, the DNA is TGTGCCAGCAGTGGAGGGGGACAGGGGAAACCGACTAGCACAGATACGCAGTATTTT.

This clone was observed a single time. The J gene is TRBJ2-2, the V gene TRBV27, with 11 bases lining up with TRBD2. Trimming at V came to 3 bases and at J to 3 bases, leaving 15 bases not matched to a gene. Germline lookup yields CDR1 MNHEY and CDR2 SMNVEV (reference sequence). The CDR3 runs 20 residues. CDR3 DNA sequence: TGTGCCAGCAGTTTTGGTAGGTGGATAGCGGGAGGGTGGGACACCGGGGAGCTGTTTTTT. Amino acid sequence: CASSFGRWIAGGWDTGELFF.